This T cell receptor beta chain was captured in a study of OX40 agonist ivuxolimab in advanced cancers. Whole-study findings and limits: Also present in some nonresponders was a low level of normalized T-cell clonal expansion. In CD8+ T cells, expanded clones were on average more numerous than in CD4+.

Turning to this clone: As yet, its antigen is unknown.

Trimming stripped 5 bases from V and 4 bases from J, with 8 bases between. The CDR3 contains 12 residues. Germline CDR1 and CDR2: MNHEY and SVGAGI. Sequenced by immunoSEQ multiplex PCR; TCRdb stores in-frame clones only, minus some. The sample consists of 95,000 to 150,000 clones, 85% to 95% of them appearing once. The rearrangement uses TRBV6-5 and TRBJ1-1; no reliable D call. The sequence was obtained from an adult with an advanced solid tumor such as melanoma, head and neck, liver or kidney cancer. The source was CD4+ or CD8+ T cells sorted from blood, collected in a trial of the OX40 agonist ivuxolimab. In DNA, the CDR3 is TGTGCCAGCAGTGAACAGAGCACTGAAGCTTTCTTT. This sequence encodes CASSEQSTEAFF.